These 25 T cell receptor beta chains came from one sample sequenced in a study of blood T cell repertoires in COVID-19. Sequencing was performed with immunoSEQ multiplex PCR; in TCRdb, only in-frame clones are kept and a portion is missing. The sample holds about 240,000 clones, approximately 90% seen once. Material: peripheral blood. Receptors originate from a man in his fifties or sixties who had recovered from COVID-19.

The genes are TRBV6-5 and TRBJ1-1, with TRBD1 matching over 12 bases. CDR1 and CDR2 (germline): MNHEY, SVGAGI. The CDR3 has 11 residues. Trimming removed 8 bases from V and 10 bases from J; junction bases left unmatched: 2. CDR3 coding DNA: TGTGCCAGCTCGGGACAGGGGGCAGCTTTCTTT. Protein sequence: CASSGQGAAFF.

The CDR3 protein is CATREIGTDEKLFF. The DNA for the CDR3 is TGTGCCACCCGAGAAATAGGGACAGACGAAAAACTGTTTTTT. The chain joins TRBV27 to TRBJ1-4; 7 positions match TRBD1. The germline V gene has CDR1 MNHEY and CDR2 SMNVEV (reference sequence). The CDR3 loop spans 14 amino acids. V was clipped by 10 bases and J by 8 bases; unmatched bases: 13.

The chain carries TRBV6-4 and TRBJ2-5, with TRBD2 matching over 7 bases. CDR1 MRHNA and CDR2 SNTAGT come from the germline V gene. Trimming took 1 base from V and 4 from J; bases not matched to a gene: 0. The CDR3 extends over 13 amino acids. Here the CDR3 reads CASSDWGGETQYF. CDR3 DNA sequence: TGTGCCAGCAGTGACTGGGGGGGAGAGACCCAGTACTTC.

V gene TRBV14 combines with J gene TRBJ1-1; TRBD1 matches at 7 bases. CDR3 length equals 18 residues. With 3 bases clipped from V and 7 bases from J, the junction kept 20 bases outside the gene matches. Germline V CDR1 and CDR2: SGHDN, FVKESK. Here the CDR3 reads CASSQGLRGRERSGEAFF. The CDR3 DNA reads as TGTGCCAGCAGCCAGGGGCTGAGGGGGCGAGAGAGGAGTGGTGAAGCTTTCTTT.

The rearrangement uses TRBV10-1 and TRBJ2-4; TRBD1 matches at 10 bases. The CDR3 has 19 amino acids. With V trimmed by 3 bases and J by 2 bases, 13 bases remained unmatched. Germline V gives CDR1 WNHNN, CDR2 SYGVQD (reference sequence). The CDR3 bases are TGCGCCAGCAGTGATGCCGGGACAGGGGACCTTTTTACCAAAAACATTCAGTACTTC. This gives the protein CASSDAGTGDLFTKNIQYF.

This clone has a single count. The rearrangement uses TRBV7-2 and TRBJ2-5, with unresolved D. This CDR3 region has 13 residues. Trimming cost V 2 bases and J 2 bases, with 6 bases left between them. Germline values: CDR1 SGHTA, CDR2 FQGNSA. CDR3 DNA sequence: TGTGCCAGCAGCTTATTAGTACAAGAGACCCAGTACTTC. This translates into CASSLLVQETQYF.

This sequence joins TRBV6-5 and TRBJ2-1, with TRBD2 matching 9 bases. The ends lost 6 bases at V and 6 bases at J; junction bases unmatched: 9. Germline CDR1 MNHEY, CDR2 SVGAGI. The CDR3 extends over 15 amino acids. This chain's CDR3 is CASSQRGATPNEQFF. CDR3 coding DNA: TGTGCCAGCAGCCAGCGGGGGGCGACTCCCAATGAGCAGTTCTTC.

This rearrangement joins TRBV15 to TRBJ1-3; no reliable D call. Germline values: CDR1 LNHNV, CDR2 YYDKDF (reference sequence). The CDR3 loop spans 16 amino acids. V dropped 4 bases and J dropped 2 bases, with 15 bases sitting between them. DNA for the CDR3: TGTGCCACCAGCAATGGACTCGTTGAACCTGGAAACACCATATATTTT. Protein product: CATSNGLVEPGNTIYF.

In DNA, the CDR3 is TGTGCCAGCAGCTTAGGCGTGGTCGTCGGGGAGCTGTTTTTT. Protein product: CASSLGVVVGELFF. The chain employs TRBV7-9 and TRBJ2-2; no reliable D call. The CDR3 has 14 amino acids. V lost 1 base, J lost 7 bases, and 10 bases lay in between. Germline V gene lookup returns CDR1 SEHNR and CDR2 FQNEAQ (reference sequence).

In its sample, this clone was seen a few times. This chain joins TRBV19 and TRBJ2-1, with 13 bases matching TRBD2. The germline V gene has CDR1 LNHDA and CDR2 SQIVND (reference sequence). V trimming: 4 bases; J trimming: 14 bases; junction bases outside the gene matches: 11. This CDR3 has 15 residues. CDR3 residues: CASSTDTSGGAEEFF. CDR3 bases: TGTGCCAGTAGTACAGACACTAGCGGGGGGGCCGAGGAGTTCTTC.

The chain joins TRBV5-1 to TRBJ1-1; no reliable D call. CDR3 length: 13 amino acids. The V gene's germline CDR1 is SGHRS and CDR2 YFSETQ. The V end was cut by 2 bases, the J end by 1 base, with 6 bases between. CDR3 sequence: CASSLQRNTEAFF. The CDR3, as DNA: TGCGCCAGCAGCTTACAGAGGAACACTGAAGCTTTCTTT.

The chain employs TRBV27 and TRBJ2-3; 13 nucleotides agree with TRBD2. The CDR3 is made up of 15 amino acids. V shed 6 bases and J 13 bases; nucleotides not matched to a gene: 13. Germline CDR1 and CDR2: MNHEY and SMNVEV (reference sequence). This chain's CDR3 is CASRILGTSGVQEYF. The DNA of the CDR3 is TGTGCCAGCAGAATCCTCGGGACTAGCGGGGTGCAAGAGTATTTT.

The J gene is TRBJ2-2, the V gene TRBV5-6; TRBD2 matches at 10 bases. In germline, CDR1 is SGHDT, CDR2 YYEEEE. Unmatched junction bases numbered 6, after V lost 1 base and J lost 6 bases. This CDR3 has 16 amino acids. CDR3 residues: CASSLLAAGGPGELFF. CDR3 nucleotide sequence: TGTGCCAGCAGCTTGTTAGCAGCGGGGGGGCCCGGGGAGCTGTTTTTT. Full variable domain (outside the CDR3, taken from reference TRBV5-6 and TRBJ2-2): DAGVTQSPTHLIKTRGQQVTLRCSPKSGHDTVSWYQQALGQGPQFIFQYYEEEERQRGNFPDRFSGHQFPNYSSELNVNALLLGDSALYLCASSLLAAGGPGELFFGEGSRLTVL.

The chain combines TRBV19 with TRBJ1-1, with 11 nucleotides matching TRBD1. Germline-derived CDR1 and CDR2 are LNHDA and SQIVND (reference sequence). V lost 7 bases to trimming and J lost 4 bases; unmatched junction nucleotides: 8. The CDR3 has 15 residues. The CDR3 loop is CASNPDRGRVTEAFF. The CDR3 nucleotides are TGTGCCAGTAACCCGGACAGGGGGCGCGTCACTGAAGCTTTCTTT.

This sequence joins TRBV6-5 and TRBJ1-1, with a possible D match to TRBD1 (5 bases). The CDR3 totals 12 residues. Trimming cost V 5 bases and J 10 bases, with 14 bases left between them. Germline loops: CDR1 MNHEY, CDR2 SVGAGI. The CDR3 loop is CASSMIGAAAFF. The CDR3 bases are TGTGCCAGCAGTATGATAGGGGCAGCAGCTTTCTTT.

DNA of the CDR3: TGTGCTAGTGGTTTGGGGCGGACAGTAAAGTACACCGGGGAGCTGTTTTTT. This encodes CASGLGRTVKYTGELFF. The chain joins TRBV12-5 to TRBJ2-2; D might be TRBD1 (6 bases). The CDR3 has 17 residues. V was clipped by 1 base and J by 3 bases, with 15 bases between them. CDR1 is LGHNT and CDR2 is FRNRAP in the germline V gene.

The J gene is TRBJ2-7, the V gene TRBV5-4, with 14 bases matching TRBD2. Germline lookup yields CDR1 SGHNT and CDR2 YYREEE (reference sequence). There are 15 residues in the CDR3. V was clipped by 3 bases and J by 6 bases; unmatched bases: 5. The CDR3 here is CASSSRLAGGLEQYF. The DNA for the CDR3 is TGTGCCAGCAGCTCCCGACTAGCGGGGGGGCTCGAGCAGTACTTC.

V gene TRBV2 combines with J gene TRBJ2-7; a possible D gene is TRBD2 (6 bases). CDR3 size: 14 residues. V lost 0 bases and J lost 4, with 10 bases in between. Germline values: CDR1 SNHLY, CDR2 FYNNEI. Written as DNA, the CDR3 is TGTGCCAGCAGTGAAGCCTCCGGGACTTACGAGCAGTACGTC. Translating it yields CASSEASGTYEQYV.

The chain carries TRBV3-1 (or the pseudogene TRBV3-2) and TRBJ1-6; D remains unclear. Per germline, CDR1 LGHDT and CDR2 YNNKEL (reference sequence). V was cut by 5 bases and J by 8 bases, with 13 bases left in between. CDR3 length: 14 amino acids. The DNA of the CDR3 is TGTGCCAGCAGCAGACGGAGCCCTTATTCACCCCTCCACTTT. It is translated as CASSRRSPYSPLHF.

The chain couples TRBV5-5 to TRBJ2-1, with D tentatively TRBD2 (6 bases). The CDR3 loop spans 12 amino acids. From germline, CDR1 is SGHKS and CDR2 YYEKEE (reference sequence). V lost 3 bases, J lost 9 bases, and 10 bases lay in between. DNA for the CDR3: TGTGCCAGCAGCTCGGACGGGGGTGAGCAGTTCTTC. It is translated as CASSSDGGEQFF.

This clone was seen only once. This rearrangement joins TRBV29-1 to TRBJ2-3, with TRBD1 matching 9 bases. This CDR3 is 14 amino acids long. Germline trimming cut 4 bases from V and 1 base from J; bases unmatched to any gene: 3. Germline lookup yields CDR1 SQVTM and CDR2 ANQGSEA. The CDR3 protein is CSVGYRGRTDTQYF. The CDR3 bases are TGCAGCGTTGGCTACAGGGGGCGCACAGATACGCAGTATTTT.

The chain employs TRBV11-2 and TRBJ2-7, with 7 bases fitting TRBD1. Germline CDR1 is SGHAT and CDR2 is FQNNGV. The V segment lost 5 bases and the J segment 3 bases; nucleotides outside the gene matches: 13. This CDR3 spans 16 amino acids. The CDR3 loop reads CASSPPLVGQSYEQYF. The CDR3 DNA reads as TGTGCCAGCAGCCCTCCGTTGGTGGGACAGAGCTACGAGCAGTACTTC. Together with reference TRBV11-2 and TRBJ2-7, the CDR3 gives the full variable domain: EAGVAQSPRYKIIEKRQSVAFWCNPISGHATLYWYQQILGQGPKLLIQFQNNGVVDDSQLPKDRFSAERLKGVDSTLKIQPAKLEDSAVYLCASSPPLVGQSYEQYFGPGTRLTVT.

The rearrangement joins TRBV7-6 to TRBJ1-1; TRBD1 might be the D (5 bases). From germline, CDR1 is SGHVS and CDR2 FNYEAQ. Trimming removed 2 bases at V and 4 bases at J, with 14 bases between. This CDR3 is built from 15 residues. The CDR3 spells CASSLLRDLGTEAFF. The CDR3 DNA reads as TGTGCCAGCAGCTTACTCCGGGACTTAGGCACTGAAGCTTTCTTT.

This chain connects TRBV5-4 to TRBJ1-6, with 7 bases lining up with TRBD1. There are 16 residues in the CDR3. J lost 7 bases, V lost 0 bases, and 7 bases had no gene match. Germline lookup yields CDR1 SGHNT and CDR2 YYREEE (reference sequence). The CDR3 bases are TGTGCCAGCAGCTTGGGGGGAAAGGGGGCCAATTCACCCCTCCACTTT. Encoded protein: CASSLGGKGANSPLHF.

The rearrangement joins TRBV19 to TRBJ1-3; the D is unclear. CDR3 length: 15 amino acids. With 7 bases removed from V and 0 bases from J, the gap between germline ends came to 13 bases. Germline-derived CDR1 and CDR2 are LNHDA and SQIVND (reference sequence). CDR3 protein: CASTTLASSGNTIYF. CDR3 sequence (DNA): TGTGCCAGTACCACCTTGGCCAGCTCTGGAAACACCATATATTTT.